The 6 T cell receptor beta chains below were found in one sample sequenced in a study of blood T cell repertoires in COVID-19. Sequencing was performed with immunoSEQ multiplex PCR; in TCRdb, only in-frame clones are kept and a portion is missing. The sample consists of over 90,000 clones, 84% of them appearing once. The sample taken for sequencing was peripheral blood. The receptors derive from a human donor in a cohort sampled during active COVID-19.

This chain joins TRBV5-1 and TRBJ2-7, with TRBD1 matching 8 bases. V shed 0 bases and J 2 bases; nucleotides not matched to a gene: 4. Per the germline V gene, CDR1 is SGHRS and CDR2 is YFSETQ. This CDR3 is built from 15 residues. The CDR3 spells CASSLGDRLPYEQYF. The CDR3 nucleotides read TGCGCCAGCAGCTTGGGGGACAGGCTTCCCTACGAGCAGTACTTC.

The genes are TRBV5-4 and TRBJ2-1, with TRBD1 matching 7 bases. The CDR3 length is 15 residues. Germline CDR1 and CDR2: SGHNT and YYREEE (reference sequence). Trimming removed 4 bases from V and 7 bases from J; junction bases left unmatched: 11. The CDR3 coding sequence is TGTGCCAGCAGCGTACCAACACAGGGGTGGAATGAGCAGTTCTTC. The encoded protein is CASSVPTQGWNEQFF.

This sequence joins TRBV30 and TRBJ1-5; 9 bases align to TRBD1. J lost 6 bases, V lost 5 bases, and 8 bases had no gene match. Germline CDR1 reads GTSNPN; CDR2 reads SVGIG (reference sequence). There are 14 residues in the CDR3. The CDR3, as DNA: TGTGCCTGGCAGGGACAGGGAATGGGTCAGCCCCAGCATTTT. Translation: CAWQGQGMGQPQHF.

This clone was counted once. The chain joins TRBV6-5 to TRBJ1-2; 7 bases agree with TRBD1. Germline V gene lookup returns CDR1 MNHEY and CDR2 SVGAGI. Trimming removed 2 bases from V and 6 bases from J; junction bases left unmatched: 6. The CDR3 has 14 amino acids. CDR3: CASSYDRVLDGYTF. The DNA for the CDR3 is TGTGCCAGCAGTTACGACAGGGTTCTCGATGGCTACACCTTC.

This rearrangement joins TRBV5-4 to TRBJ2-5, with unresolved D. Germline V lookup: CDR1 SGHNT, CDR2 YYREEE (reference sequence). The CDR3 is 16 amino acids. With 0 bases removed from V and 5 bases from J, the gap between germline ends came to 17 bases. The CDR3 DNA reads as TGTGCCAGCAGCTTGGGAGTTGGCCCAGGTAGGGAGACCCAGTACTTC. Encoded protein: CASSLGVGPGRETQYF.

This chain connects TRBV11-2 to TRBJ2-2; 10 nucleotides align to TRBD1. Germline V gene data show CDR1 as SGHAT and CDR2 as FQNNGV. CDR3 length: 17 amino acids. Losses at the gene ends were 4 bases for V and 1 base for J; bases not matched to a gene: 6. Written as DNA, the CDR3 is TGTGCCAGCAGCTGGCCACGGGACAGGGGGAACACCGGGGAGCTGTTTTTT. Amino acids: CASSWPRDRGNTGELFF. Full variable domain (remainder filled in from reference TRBV11-2 and TRBJ2-2): EAGVAQSPRYKIIEKRQSVAFWCNPISGHATLYWYQQILGQGPKLLIQFQNNGVVDDSQLPKDRFSAERLKGVDSTLKIQPAKLEDSAVYLCASSWPRDRGNTGELFFGEGSRLTVL.